The 18 T cell receptor beta chains in this list originate from one sample, sequenced in a study of T cell responses to AZD1222 COVID-19 vaccine. TCRdb's copy holds only in-frame clones and misses some; the assay was immunoSEQ multiplex PCR. This sample has 83,000 or so clones, with roughly 86% found just once. The sample here was peripheral blood, taken 28 days after the second AZD1222 dose. These receptor sequences come from an adult who received the AZD1222 COVID-19 vaccine.

The chain joins TRBV18 to TRBJ2-3; no firm D call. This CDR3 has 14 residues. V dropped 1 base and J dropped 4 bases, with 9 bases sitting between them. CDR1 and CDR2 from the germline V gene are KGHSH and LQKENI. The CDR3: CASSPQGGPDTQYF. CDR3 in DNA: TGTGCCAGCTCACCACAGGGCGGCCCAGATACGCAGTATTTT.

This chain uses TRBV28 with TRBJ2-7, with D possibly matching TRBD2 (5 bases). V shed 4 bases and J shed 0 bases, with 13 bases lying between them. The CDR3 loop spans 15 amino acids. CDR1 and CDR2 from the germline V gene are MDHEN and SYDVKM. The chain's CDR3 is CASSSAGGSSYEQYF. The CDR3 region has the DNA TGTGCCAGCAGTTCTGCGGGCGGAAGCTCCTACGAGCAGTACTTC.

The rearrangement uses TRBV5-1 and TRBJ2-1; 11 nucleotides agree with TRBD2. The CDR3 loop spans 15 amino acids. J lost 7 bases, V lost 0 bases, and 3 bases had no gene match. Germline loops: CDR1 SGHRS, CDR2 YFSETQ. The CDR3 region has the DNA TGCGCCAGCAGCTTGGTAGCGGGAGGGCCTAATGAGCAGTTCTTC. Amino acids: CASSLVAGGPNEQFF. Supplemented by reference TRBV5-1 and TRBJ2-1, the full variable domain reads KAGVTQTPRYLIKTRGQQVTLSCSPISGHRSVSWYQQTPGQGLQFLFEYFSETQRNKGNFPGRFSGRQFSNSRSEMNVSTLELGDSALYLCASSLVAGGPNEQFFGPGTRLTVL.

The rearrangement links TRBV7-2 to TRBJ2-3; unclear D gene. The CDR3 consists of 15 residues. Germline V gene sequence: CDR1 SGHTA, CDR2 FQGNSA. Trimming shortened V by 4 bases and J by 3 bases, and 14 bases separated the two germline ends. CDR3: CASSYVQTRTDTQYF. In DNA, the CDR3 is TGTGCCAGCAGCTACGTCCAGACCCGAACAGATACGCAGTATTTT.

The chain joins TRBV19 to TRBJ1-2; possibly TRBD1 for D (5 bases). This CDR3 is 11 amino acids long. Germline V CDR1 and CDR2: LNHDA, SQIVND (reference sequence). CDR3 nucleotide sequence: TGTGGCACCGGGGCGGATTATGGCTACACCTTC. This encodes CGTGADYGYTF.

The chain is built from TRBV29-1 and TRBJ2-7; perhaps D is TRBD1 or TRBD2 (6 bases each). Germline CDR1 is SQVTM and CDR2 is ANQGSEA. V was pared by 7 bases and J by 2 bases, with 9 bases between. This CDR3 contains 11 residues. This chain's CDR3 is CSARGAYEQYF. The CDR3 region has the DNA TGCAGCGCGAGGGGGGCCTACGAGCAGTACTTC.

V is TRBV2 and J is TRBJ2-3; 13 nucleotides align to TRBD2. V gave up 4 bases and J gave up 0 bases; unmatched junction bases: 7. Germline values: CDR1 SNHLY, CDR2 FYNNEI. The CDR3 runs 18 residues. As DNA, the CDR3 is TGTGCCAGCAGTGTAGTGACTAGCGGGAGGCCAAGCACAGATACGCAGTATTTT. Translation: CASSVVTSGRPSTDTQYF.

The chain has TRBV5-1 and TRBJ2-1, with 7 bases aligning to TRBD2. From germline, CDR1 is SGHRS and CDR2 YFSETQ. V gave up 4 bases and J gave up 5 bases; unmatched junction bases: 12. This CDR3 has 16 amino acids. CDR3 sequence (DNA): TGCGCCAGCAGCCTGCAACTAGCGCGAGAAGACAATGAGCAGTTCTTC. Protein sequence: CASSLQLAREDNEQFF. Complete variable domain (other parts from reference TRBV5-1 and TRBJ2-1): KAGVTQTPRYLIKTRGQQVTLSCSPISGHRSVSWYQQTPGQGLQFLFEYFSETQRNKGNFPGRFSGRQFSNSRSEMNVSTLELGDSALYLCASSLQLAREDNEQFFGPGTRLTVL.

The chain links TRBV5-1 to TRBJ1-3, with D unresolved. CDR1 and CDR2 from the germline V gene are SGHRS and YFSETQ. The CDR3 runs 15 residues. V was clipped by 7 bases and J by 3 bases, with 17 bases between them. CDR3 sequence: CASSNGPGDGNTIYF. CDR3 sequence (DNA): TGCGCCAGCTCCAACGGACCCGGAGATGGAAACACCATATATTTT. Filled out from reference TRBV5-1 and TRBJ1-3, the complete variable domain reads KAGVTQTPRYLIKTRGQQVTLSCSPISGHRSVSWYQQTPGQGLQFLFEYFSETQRNKGNFPGRFSGRQFSNSRSEMNVSTLELGDSALYLCASSNGPGDGNTIYFGEGSWLTVV.

V is TRBV5-6 and J is TRBJ1-1, with 7 nucleotides matching TRBD1. The V and J ends lost 1 base and 5 bases, in that order; junction bases with no gene match: 8. The CDR3 sequence is 15 residues long. Germline CDR1 reads SGHDT; CDR2 reads YYEEEE. CDR3 sequence: CASSLLKGARTEAFF. CDR3 in DNA: TGTGCCAGCAGCTTGCTGAAGGGGGCGCGGACTGAAGCTTTCTTT.

The chain joins TRBV24-1 to TRBJ1-2; 8 bases fit TRBD1. There are 13 residues in the CDR3. Germline-derived CDR1 and CDR2 are KGHDR and SFDVKD. Unmatched junction bases numbered 4, after V lost 3 bases and J lost 8 bases. CDR3 sequence reads: CATSDPNRGGYTF. DNA of the CDR3: TGTGCCACCAGTGATCCCAACAGGGGGGGCTACACCTTC.

This rearrangement joins TRBV3-1 (or the pseudogene TRBV3-2) to TRBJ1-4; D perhaps matches TRBD1 (5 bases). Germline V lookup: CDR1 LGHDT, CDR2 YNNKEL (reference sequence). The V and J ends lost 2 bases and 6 bases respectively, with 16 bases between them. The CDR3 length is 16 residues. CDR3 in amino acids: CASSQTGTGFDEKLFF. The DNA of the CDR3 is TGTGCCAGCAGCCAAACGGGGACTGGGTTTGATGAAAAACTGTTTTTT.

This chain uses TRBV7-2 with TRBJ1-3; no clear D gene. V was pared by 1 base and J by 0 bases, with 7 bases between. Germline-derived CDR1 and CDR2 are SGHTA and FQGNSA. The CDR3 consists of 15 residues. The CDR3 loop is CASSLGPYSGNTIYF. As DNA, the CDR3 is TGTGCCAGCAGCTTAGGACCGTACTCTGGAAACACCATATATTTT.

The rearrangement links TRBV29-1 to TRBJ2-4, with D perhaps matching TRBD1 (5 bases). Trimming removed 2 bases at V and 8 bases at J, with 13 bases between. This CDR3 contains 13 residues. Germline V CDR1 and CDR2: SQVTM, ANQGSEA. In DNA, the CDR3 is TGCAGCGTTGAAAGCCAGGGTGTGGACATTCAGTACTTC. Encoded protein: CSVESQGVDIQYF.

This clone was recorded once. V gene TRBV5-4 combines with J gene TRBJ1-2; 12 bases line up with TRBD1. Per germline, CDR1 SGHNT and CDR2 YYREEE (reference sequence). Germline trimming cut 4 bases from V and 7 bases from J; bases unmatched to any gene: 8. The length of the CDR3 is 15 residues. The CDR3 loop is CASSVRDRGHSGYTF. The CDR3 nucleotides read TGTGCCAGCAGCGTCCGGGACAGGGGGCACAGTGGCTACACCTTC.

The V and J genes are TRBV7-2 and TRBJ2-7; TRBD2 matches at 9 bases. The ends lost 0 bases at V and 0 bases at J; junction bases unmatched: 3. This CDR3 spans 16 amino acids. Germline V gene sequence: CDR1 SGHTA, CDR2 FQGNSA. The CDR3 spells CASSLAGREGSYEQYF. The CDR3 nucleotides read TGTGCCAGCAGCTTAGCAGGGCGGGAGGGCTCCTACGAGCAGTACTTC.

J is TRBJ1-2 and V is TRBV7-9, with D possibly being TRBD1 (5 bases). This CDR3 comprises 14 residues. V was shortened by 3 bases and J by 8 bases, with 16 bases between the two germline ends. Germline V gene sequence: CDR1 SEHNR, CDR2 FQNEAQ (reference sequence). The CDR3 loop is CASSLDISTNGYTF. The CDR3 bases are TGTGCCAGCAGCTTGGACATAAGTACGAACGGCTACACCTTC. Supplemented by reference TRBV7-9 and TRBJ1-2, the full variable domain reads DTGVSQNPRHKITKRGQNVTFRCDPISEHNRLYWYRQTLGQGPEFLTYFQNEAQLEKSRLLSDRFSAERPKGSFSTLEIQRTEQGDSAMYLCASSLDISTNGYTFGSGTRLTVV.

The chain carries TRBV28 and TRBJ1-2; TRBD1 might be the D (6 bases). The CDR3 sequence is 18 residues long. Between the trimmed V and J ends, which lost 6 bases and 0 bases, there was a span of 23 bases. Germline CDR1 and CDR2: MDHEN and SYDVKM. CDR3 nucleotides: TGTGCCAGCAGCCTTACCACAGGGCTGAGGGGGGCTAACTATGGCTACACCTTC. It translates to CASSLTTGLRGANYGYTF.